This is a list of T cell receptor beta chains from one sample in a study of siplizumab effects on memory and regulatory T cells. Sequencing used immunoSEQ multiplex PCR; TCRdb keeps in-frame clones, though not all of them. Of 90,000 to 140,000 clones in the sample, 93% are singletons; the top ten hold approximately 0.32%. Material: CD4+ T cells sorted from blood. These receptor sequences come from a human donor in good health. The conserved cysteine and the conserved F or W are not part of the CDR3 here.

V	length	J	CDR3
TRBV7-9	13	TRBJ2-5	ASSPQAGAGETQY
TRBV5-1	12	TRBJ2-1	ASSLGDAYNEQF
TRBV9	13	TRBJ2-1	ASSAGVPSYNEQF
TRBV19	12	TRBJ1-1	ASSSIDSTFSAF
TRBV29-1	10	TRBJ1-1	SVERGNTEAF
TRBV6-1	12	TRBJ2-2	ASSPLLNTGELF
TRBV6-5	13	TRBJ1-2	ASSYGAGANYGYT
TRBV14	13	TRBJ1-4	ASSQVSGANEKLF
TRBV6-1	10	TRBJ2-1	ASSGSYNEQF
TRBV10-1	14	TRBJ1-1	ASILNKPGQYTEAF
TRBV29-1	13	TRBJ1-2	SVGTGVGSNYGYT
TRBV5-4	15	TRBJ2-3	ASSQLSGRVGTDTQY
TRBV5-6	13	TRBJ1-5	ASPASGTANQPQH
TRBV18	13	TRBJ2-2	ASTPDRVVTGELF
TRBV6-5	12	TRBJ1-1	ASSRREGNTEAF
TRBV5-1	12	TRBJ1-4	ASSLDRGGEKLF
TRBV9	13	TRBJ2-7	ASSGGLGQVYEQY
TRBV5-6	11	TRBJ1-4	ASSSYGFEKLF
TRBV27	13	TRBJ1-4	ASSLRTVPNEKLF
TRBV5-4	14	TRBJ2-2	ASSAQGEWNTGELF
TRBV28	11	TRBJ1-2	ASSFRTGYGYT
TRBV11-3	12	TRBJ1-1	ASSSSPRGTEAF
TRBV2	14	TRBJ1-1	ASSEEGGRLNSEAF
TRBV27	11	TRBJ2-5	ASSQVAEGTQY
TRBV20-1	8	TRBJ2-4	SALHRIQY
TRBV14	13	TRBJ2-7	ASSRRLAGVHEQY
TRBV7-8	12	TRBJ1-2	ASSLGVAGYGYT
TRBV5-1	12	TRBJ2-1	ASRVAGGQGEQF
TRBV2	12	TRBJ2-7	ASMGPGEDYEQY
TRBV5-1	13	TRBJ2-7	ASSPGGTDFMEQY
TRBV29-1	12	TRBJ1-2	SVEDLRRGYGYT
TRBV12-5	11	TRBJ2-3	ASGLGSTDTQY
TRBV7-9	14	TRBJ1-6	ASSVDGGSGNSPLH
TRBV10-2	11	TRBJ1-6	ASSKLFDSPLH
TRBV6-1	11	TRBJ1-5	ASSVQGNQPQH
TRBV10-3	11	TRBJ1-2	AISDAGTGGYT
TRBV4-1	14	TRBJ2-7	ASSQELAGGHYEQY
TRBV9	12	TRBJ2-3	ASSGEWGADTQY
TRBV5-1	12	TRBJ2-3	ASSLDRVADTQY
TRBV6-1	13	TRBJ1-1	ASNREGNRNTEAF
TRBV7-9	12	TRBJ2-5	ASSHLAGEETQY
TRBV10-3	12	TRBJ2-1	ATEGQGAFNEQF
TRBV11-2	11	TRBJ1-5	ASSLEENQPQH
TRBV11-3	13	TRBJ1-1	ASSLGGRLPGEAF
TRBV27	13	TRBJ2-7	ASSLYLGRAHEQY
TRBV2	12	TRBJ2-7	ASSEDSGSYEQY
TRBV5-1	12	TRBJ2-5	ASALDPQWETQY
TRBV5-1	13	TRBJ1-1	ASSLYPLGNTEAF
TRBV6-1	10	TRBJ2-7	ASSLLVYEQY
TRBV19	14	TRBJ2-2	ASSTYPSVVAGELF
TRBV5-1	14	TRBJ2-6	ASSLAGVGGANVLT
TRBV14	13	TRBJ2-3	ASSQWGLGTDTQY
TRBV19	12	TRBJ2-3	ASSWRGRQDTQY
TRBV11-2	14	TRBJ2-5	ASTGGTDMFQETQY
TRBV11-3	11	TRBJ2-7	ASSGQGGLEQY